This T cell receptor (beta chain) is from a study of T cells after yellow fever vaccination. Trimming left V 3 bases short and J 7 bases short, with 11 bases between. Germline V gives CDR1 SGHTA, CDR2 FQGNSA. The CDR3 is made up of 13 amino acids. This clonotype was recorded a few times. TCRdb reprocessed the 5' RACE reads with MiXCR, giving one entry per CDR3 protein. The sample yields 450,000 to 600,000 distinct CDR3 sequences, roughly 12% seen once. V usage is TRBV7-2 and J usage is TRBJ2-3; perhaps TRBD1 as D (5 bases). The sequencing used PBMCs, collected on the day of the yellow fever booster vaccination. The TCR comes from a man aged 25 to 45 who received the YFV17D yellow fever vaccine. The CDR3 sequence: CASSFTAGHTQYF. CDR3 in DNA: TGTGCCAGCAGCTTTACGGCAGGGCATACGCAGTATTTT.